This T cell receptor (beta chain) originates from a study of T cell clones after liver transplantation. Study as a whole: TCRbeta sequencing after a pre-transplant mixed lymphocyte reaction identified graft-donor-reactive clones, later tracked in post-transplant blood.

Here immunoSEQ multiplex PCR was the method, and the copy in TCRdb shows in-frame clones only, minus some. The sample contains around 80,000 clones, about 82% of which appear only once. CDR3 length equals 16 residues. The V and J ends lost 5 bases and 0 bases, in that order; junction bases with no gene match: 10. Germline CDR1 is SGHVS and CDR2 is FQNEAQ. This TCR came from a human patient who received a liver transplant. Certain T cells may be donor cells from the graft. Sequencing was performed on CD4+ T cells from blood, taken 45 to 46 months after liver transplant. The chain couples TRBV7-8 to TRBJ2-7; TRBD1 aligns across 7 bases. CDR3 loop: CASSPHLGTDSYEQYF. The CDR3 DNA reads TGTGCCAGCAGCCCTCACCTAGGGACAGACTCCTACGAGCAGTACTTC.